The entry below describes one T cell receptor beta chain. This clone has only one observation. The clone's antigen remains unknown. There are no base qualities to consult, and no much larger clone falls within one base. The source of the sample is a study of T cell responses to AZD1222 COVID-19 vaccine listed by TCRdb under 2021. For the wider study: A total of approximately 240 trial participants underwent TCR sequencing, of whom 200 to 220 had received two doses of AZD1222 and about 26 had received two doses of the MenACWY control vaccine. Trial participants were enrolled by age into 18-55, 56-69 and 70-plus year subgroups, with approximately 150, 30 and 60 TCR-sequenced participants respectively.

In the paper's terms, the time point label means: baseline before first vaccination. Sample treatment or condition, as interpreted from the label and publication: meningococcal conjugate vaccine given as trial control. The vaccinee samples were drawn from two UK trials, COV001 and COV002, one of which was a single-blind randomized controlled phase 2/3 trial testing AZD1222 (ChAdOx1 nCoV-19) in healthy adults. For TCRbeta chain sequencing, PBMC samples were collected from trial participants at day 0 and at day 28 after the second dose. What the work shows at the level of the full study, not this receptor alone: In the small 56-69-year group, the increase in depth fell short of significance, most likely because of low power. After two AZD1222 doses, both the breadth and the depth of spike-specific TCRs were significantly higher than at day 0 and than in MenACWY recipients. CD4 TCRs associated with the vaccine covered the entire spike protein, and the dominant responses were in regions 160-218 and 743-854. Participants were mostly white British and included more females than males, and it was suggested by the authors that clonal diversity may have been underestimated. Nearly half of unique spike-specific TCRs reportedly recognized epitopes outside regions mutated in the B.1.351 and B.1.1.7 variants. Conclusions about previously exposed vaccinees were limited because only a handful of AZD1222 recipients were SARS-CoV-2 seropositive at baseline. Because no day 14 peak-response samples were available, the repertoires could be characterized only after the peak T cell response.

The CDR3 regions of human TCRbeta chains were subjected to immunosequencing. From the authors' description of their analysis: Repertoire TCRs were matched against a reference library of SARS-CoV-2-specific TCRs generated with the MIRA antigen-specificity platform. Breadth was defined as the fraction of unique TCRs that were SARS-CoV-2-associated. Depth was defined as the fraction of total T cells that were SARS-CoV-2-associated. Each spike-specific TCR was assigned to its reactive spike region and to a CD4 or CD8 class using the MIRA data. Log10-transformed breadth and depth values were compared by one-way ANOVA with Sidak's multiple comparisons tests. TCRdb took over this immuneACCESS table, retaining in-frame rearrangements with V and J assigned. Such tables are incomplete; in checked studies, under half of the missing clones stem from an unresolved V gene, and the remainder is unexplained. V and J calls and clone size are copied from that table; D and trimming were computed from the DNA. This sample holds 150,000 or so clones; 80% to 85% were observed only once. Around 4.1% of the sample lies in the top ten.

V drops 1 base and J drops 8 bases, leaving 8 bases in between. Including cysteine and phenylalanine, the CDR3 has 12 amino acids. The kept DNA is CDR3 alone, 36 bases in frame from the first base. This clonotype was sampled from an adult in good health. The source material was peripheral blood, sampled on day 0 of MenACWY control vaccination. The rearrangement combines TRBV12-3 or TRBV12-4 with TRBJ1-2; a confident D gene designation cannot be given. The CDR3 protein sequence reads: CASSLGVGGYTF. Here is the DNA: TGTGCCAGCAGTTTAGGGGTAGGAGGCTACACCTTC.